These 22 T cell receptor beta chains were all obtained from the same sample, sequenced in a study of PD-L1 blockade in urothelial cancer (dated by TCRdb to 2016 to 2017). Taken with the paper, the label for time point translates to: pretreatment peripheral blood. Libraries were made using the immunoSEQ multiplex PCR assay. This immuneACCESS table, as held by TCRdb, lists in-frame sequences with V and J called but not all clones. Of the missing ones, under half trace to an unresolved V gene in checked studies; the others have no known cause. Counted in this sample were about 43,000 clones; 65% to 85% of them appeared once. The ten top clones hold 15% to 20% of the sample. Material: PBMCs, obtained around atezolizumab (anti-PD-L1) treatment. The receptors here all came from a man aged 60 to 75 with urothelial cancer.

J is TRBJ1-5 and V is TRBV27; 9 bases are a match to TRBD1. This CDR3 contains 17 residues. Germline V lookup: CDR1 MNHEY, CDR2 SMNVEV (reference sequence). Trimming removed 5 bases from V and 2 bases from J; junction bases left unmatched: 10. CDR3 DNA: TGTGCCAGCAGTGCATATCGGGACAGGGTCGGCAATCAGCCCCAGCATTTT. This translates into CASSAYRDRVGNQPQHF.

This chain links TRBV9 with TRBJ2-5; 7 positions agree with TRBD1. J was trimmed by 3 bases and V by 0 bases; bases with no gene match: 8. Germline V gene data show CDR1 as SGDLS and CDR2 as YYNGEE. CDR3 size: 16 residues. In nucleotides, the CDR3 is TGTGCCAGCAGCGTAGGCCTAGGGGGCAGGGAAGAGACCCAGTACTTC. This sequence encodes CASSVGLGGREETQYF.

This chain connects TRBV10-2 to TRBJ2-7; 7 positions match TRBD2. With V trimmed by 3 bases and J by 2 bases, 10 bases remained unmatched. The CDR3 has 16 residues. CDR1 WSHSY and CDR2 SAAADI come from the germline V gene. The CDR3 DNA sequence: TGCGCCAGCAGTGAACGGATCGGGGCGGGGGCCTACGAGCAGTACTTC. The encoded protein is CASSERIGAGAYEQYF.

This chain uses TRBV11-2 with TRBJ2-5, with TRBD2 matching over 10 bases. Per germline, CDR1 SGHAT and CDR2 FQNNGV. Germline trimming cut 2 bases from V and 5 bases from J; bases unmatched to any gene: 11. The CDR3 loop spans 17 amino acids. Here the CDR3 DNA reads TGTGCCAGCAGCTTATTTCAGAGCGGGGGGGCCGGGGAGACCCAGTACTTC. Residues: CASSLFQSGGAGETQYF.

The CDR3 bases are TGCGCCAGCAGCTTGGGAGGGCAGGGGGCGGTTGGGGCCAACGTCCTGACTTTC. Amino acids: CASSLGGQGAVGANVLTF. This chain connects TRBV5-1 to TRBJ2-6; 8 nucleotides match TRBD1. This CDR3 spans 18 amino acids. The V and J ends lost 0 bases and 3 bases, in that order; junction bases with no gene match: 8. Germline CDR1 SGHRS, CDR2 YFSETQ.

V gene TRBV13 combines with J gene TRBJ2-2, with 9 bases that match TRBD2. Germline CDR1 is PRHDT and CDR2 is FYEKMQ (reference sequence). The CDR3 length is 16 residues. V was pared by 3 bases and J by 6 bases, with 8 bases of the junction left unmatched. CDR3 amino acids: CASSFQLAGLSGELFF. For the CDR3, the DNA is TGTGCCAGCAGCTTTCAACTAGCGGGTTTATCCGGGGAGCTGTTTTTT.

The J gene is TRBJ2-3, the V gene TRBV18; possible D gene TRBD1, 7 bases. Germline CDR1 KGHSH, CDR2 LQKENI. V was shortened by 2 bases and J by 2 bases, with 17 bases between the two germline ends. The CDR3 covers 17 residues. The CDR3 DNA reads TGTGCCAGCTCACCAGGGACAGCGGGTTGGGACACAGATACGCAGTATTTT. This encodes CASSPGTAGWDTDTQYF.

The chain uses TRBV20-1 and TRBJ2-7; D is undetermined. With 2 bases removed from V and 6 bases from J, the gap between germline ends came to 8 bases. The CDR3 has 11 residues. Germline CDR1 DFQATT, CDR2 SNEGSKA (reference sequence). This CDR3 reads CSARSGFEQYF. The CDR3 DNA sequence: TGCAGTGCTAGATCCGGGTTCGAGCAGTACTTC.

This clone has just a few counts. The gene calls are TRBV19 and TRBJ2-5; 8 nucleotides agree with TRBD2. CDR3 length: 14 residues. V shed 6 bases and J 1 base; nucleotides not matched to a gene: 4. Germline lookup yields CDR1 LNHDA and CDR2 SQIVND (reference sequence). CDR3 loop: CASSVSGVQETQYF. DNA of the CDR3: TGTGCCAGTAGCGTTAGCGGGGTCCAAGAGACCCAGTACTTC.

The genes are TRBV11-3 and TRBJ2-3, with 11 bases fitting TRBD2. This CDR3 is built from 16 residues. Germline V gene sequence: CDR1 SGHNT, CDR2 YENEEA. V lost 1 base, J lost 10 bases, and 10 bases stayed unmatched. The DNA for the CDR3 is TGTGCCAGCAGCTTAGGTGGTACTAGCGGGAGTAATTCGCAGTATTTT. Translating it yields CASSLGGTSGSNSQYF.

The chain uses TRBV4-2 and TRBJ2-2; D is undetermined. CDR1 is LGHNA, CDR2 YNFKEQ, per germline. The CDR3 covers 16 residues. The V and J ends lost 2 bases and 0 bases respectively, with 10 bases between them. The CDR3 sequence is CASSQTRITNTGELFF. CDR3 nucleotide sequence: TGTGCCAGCAGCCAAACCAGGATCACGAACACCGGGGAGCTGTTTTTT.

CDR3 bases: TGTGCCAGCAGCCTAATGGACACCGGGGGAAATAATGAGCAGTTCTTC. This sequence encodes CASSLMDTGGNNEQFF. The V gene is TRBV9, the J gene TRBJ2-1, with D maybe TRBD2 (6 bases). The germline V gene has CDR1 SGDLS and CDR2 YYNGEE. The CDR3 is 16 amino acids. The germline V and J ends were trimmed by 4 bases and 7 bases, with 21 bases remaining between them.

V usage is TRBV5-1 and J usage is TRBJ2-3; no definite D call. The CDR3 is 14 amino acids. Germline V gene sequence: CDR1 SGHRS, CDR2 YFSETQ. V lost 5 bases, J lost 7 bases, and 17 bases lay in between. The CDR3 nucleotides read TGCGCCAGCAGTAGAGGTGGTACTTTAAATACGCAGTATTTT. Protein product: CASSRGGTLNTQYF.

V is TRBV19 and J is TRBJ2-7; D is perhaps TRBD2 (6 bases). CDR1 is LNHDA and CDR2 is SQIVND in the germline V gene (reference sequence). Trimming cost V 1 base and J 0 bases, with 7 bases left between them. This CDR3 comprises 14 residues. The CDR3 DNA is TGTGCCAGTAGTATAGGGGACTTCTCCTACGAGCAGTACTTC. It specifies CASSIGDFSYEQYF.

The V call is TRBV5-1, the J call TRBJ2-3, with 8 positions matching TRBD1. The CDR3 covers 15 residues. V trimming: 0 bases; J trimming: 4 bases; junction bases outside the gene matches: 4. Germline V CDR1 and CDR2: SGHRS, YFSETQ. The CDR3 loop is CASSLEDRVADTQYF. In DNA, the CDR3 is TGCGCCAGCAGCTTGGAGGACAGGGTAGCAGATACGCAGTATTTT. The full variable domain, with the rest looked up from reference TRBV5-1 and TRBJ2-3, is KAGVTQTPRYLIKTRGQQVTLSCSPISGHRSVSWYQQTPGQGLQFLFEYFSETQRNKGNFPGRFSGRQFSNSRSEMNVSTLELGDSALYLCASSLEDRVADTQYFGPGTRLTVL.

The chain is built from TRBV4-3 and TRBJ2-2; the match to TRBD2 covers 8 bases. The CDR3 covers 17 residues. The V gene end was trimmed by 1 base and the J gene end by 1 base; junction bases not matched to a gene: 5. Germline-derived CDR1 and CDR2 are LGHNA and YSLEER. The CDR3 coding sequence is TGCGCCAGCAGCCAAGCCTGGACTAGCAGGAACACCGGGGAGCTGTTTTTT. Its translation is CASSQAWTSRNTGELFF.

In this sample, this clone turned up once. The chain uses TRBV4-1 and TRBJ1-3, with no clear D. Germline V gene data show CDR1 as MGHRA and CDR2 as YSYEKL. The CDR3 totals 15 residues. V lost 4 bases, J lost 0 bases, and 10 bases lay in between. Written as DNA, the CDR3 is TGCGCCAGCAGCCCCGCACTTAGCTCTGGAAACACCATATATTTT. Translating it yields CASSPALSSGNTIYF.

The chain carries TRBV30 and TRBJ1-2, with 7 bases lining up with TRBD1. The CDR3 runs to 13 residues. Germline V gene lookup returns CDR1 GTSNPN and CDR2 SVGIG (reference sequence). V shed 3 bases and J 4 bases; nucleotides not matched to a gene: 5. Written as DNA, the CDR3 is TGTGCCTGGAGGCACCAGGGGGGCTATGGCTACACCTTC. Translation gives CAWRHQGGYGYTF. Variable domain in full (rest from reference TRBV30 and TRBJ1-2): SQTIHQWPATLVQPVGSPLSLECTVEGTSNPNLYWYRQAAGRGLQLLFYSVGIGQISSEVPQNLSASRPQDRQFILSSKKLLLSDSGFYLCAWRHQGGYGYTFGSGTRLTVV.

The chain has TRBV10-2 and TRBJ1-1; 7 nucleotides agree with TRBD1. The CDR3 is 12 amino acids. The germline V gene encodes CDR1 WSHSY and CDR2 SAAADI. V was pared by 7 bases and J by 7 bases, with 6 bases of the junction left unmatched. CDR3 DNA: TGCGCCAGCACTAGGGACAGTAATGAAGCTTTCTTT. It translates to CASTRDSNEAFF.

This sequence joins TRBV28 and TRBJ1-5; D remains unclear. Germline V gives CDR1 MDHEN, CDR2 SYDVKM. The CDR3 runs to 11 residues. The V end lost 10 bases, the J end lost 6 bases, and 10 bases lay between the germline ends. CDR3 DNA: TGTGCCACCCGAGGTGTTCAGCCCCAGCATTTT. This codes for CATRGVQPQHF.

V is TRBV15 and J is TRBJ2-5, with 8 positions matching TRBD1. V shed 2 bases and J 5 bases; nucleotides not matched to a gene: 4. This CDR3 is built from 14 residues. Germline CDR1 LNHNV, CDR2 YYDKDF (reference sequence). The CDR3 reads CATSRTGGGETQYF. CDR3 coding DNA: TGTGCCACCAGCAGAACAGGGGGAGGTGAGACCCAGTACTTC.

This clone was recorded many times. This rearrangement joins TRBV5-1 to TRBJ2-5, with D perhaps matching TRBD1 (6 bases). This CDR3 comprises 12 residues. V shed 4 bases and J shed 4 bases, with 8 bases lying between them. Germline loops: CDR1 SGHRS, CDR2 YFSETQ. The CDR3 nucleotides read TGCGCCAGCAGCGAGACAGGAGAGACCCAGTACTTC. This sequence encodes CASSETGETQYF.